Listed below are T cell receptor beta chains from one sample, sequenced in a study of memory CD4+ T cells and cytomegalovirus serostatus. Using immunoSEQ multiplex PCR, the repertoire was profiled, and TCRdb retains in-frame clones only, with some absent. This table holds about 60,000 clones, 82% found once. Material for sequencing was memory CD4+ T cells from blood. The source is an adult in good health and CMV-seronegative. Some clones in this sample may be carry-over from other donors' samples. Both conserved end residues are part of each CDR3. D genes are given only for firm matches. The size of a clone is reported for some rows only, either as once, few or many, or as a class for expanded clones.

size	V	D	J	CDR3	DNA
-	TRBV5-4	-	TRBJ2-2	CASSSTSSVGELFF	TGTGCCAGCAGCTCGACTAGTTCGGTCGGGGAGCTGTTTTTT
-	TRBV7-8	TRBD2	TRBJ2-7	CASSNRRTSGRIYEQYF	TGTGCCAGCAGCAACCGACGTACTAGCGGGAGGATCTACGAGCAGTACTTC
-	TRBV28	-	TRBJ2-2	CASSYHRLNTGELFF	TGTGCCAGCAGTTACCATAGATTGAACACCGGGGAGCTGTTTTTT
-	TRBV10-1	-	TRBJ2-2	CASSEGGLSHWGNTGELFF	TGCGCCAGCAGTGAGGGAGGCTTGTCCCACTGGGGGAACACCGGGGAGCTGTTTTTT
-	TRBV28	-	TRBJ2-1	CASSVTHEQFF	TGTGCCAGCAGTGTGACTCATGAGCAGTTCTTC
-	TRBV5-1	TRBD1	TRBJ1-1	CASRPSTGADTEAFF	TGCGCCAGCAGGCCGAGTACAGGGGCGGACACTGAAGCTTTCTTT
-	TRBV5-1	TRBD2	TRBJ2-1	CASSLRLAGGYNEQFF	TGCGCCAGCAGCCTTAGACTAGCGGGAGGCTACAATGAGCAGTTCTTC
-	TRBV11-2	-	TRBJ1-4	CASSLSFTNEKLFF	TGTGCCAGCAGCTTATCGTTTACTAATGAAAAACTGTTTTTT
-	TRBV7-2	-	TRBJ2-3	CASSLGGGLGDTQYF	TGTGCCAGCAGCTTAGGGGGTGGACTCGGAGATACGCAGTATTTT
-	TRBV5-1	-	TRBJ1-1	CASSPAGGYTEAFF	TGCGCCAGCAGCCCCGCTGGGGGTTACACTGAAGCTTTCTTT
-	TRBV4-2	-	TRBJ1-1	CASSQERQVNTEAFF	TGTGCCAGCAGCCAAGAAAGGCAGGTGAACACTGAAGCTTTCTTT
-	TRBV5-4	TRBD2	TRBJ2-2	CASQREGRAGELFF	TGTGCCAGTCAACGGGAGGGCCGGGCCGGGGAGCTGTTTTTT
-	TRBV7-2	-	TRBJ2-7	CASSHIRGGSEQYF	TGTGCCAGCAGCCACATCCGTGGGGGTAGCGAGCAGTACTTC
-	TRBV27	TRBD1	TRBJ2-5	CASSSGTGVQETQYF	TGTGCCAGCAGCTCCGGGACAGGAGTTCAAGAGACCCAGTACTTC
-	TRBV29-1	-	TRBJ1-2	CSVGGGYTF	TGCAGCGTTGGGGGTGGCTACACCTTC
-	TRBV6-5	TRBD1	TRBJ1-5	CATKGQGQPQHF	TGTGCCACCAAGGGACAGGGTCAGCCCCAGCATTTT
-	TRBV5-1	TRBD2	TRBJ2-3	CASSLGASGSPDTQYF	TGCGCCAGCAGCTTGGGGGCTAGCGGGAGTCCAGATACGCAGTATTTT
-	TRBV7-2	TRBD2	TRBJ2-5	CASSLLAGAQETQYF	TGTGCCAGCAGTCTTCTAGCGGGAGCCCAAGAGACCCAGTACTTC
once	TRBV18	TRBD2	TRBJ2-5	CASSPRPAGSGETQYF	TGTGCCAGCTCACCACGTCCAGCGGGAAGTGGAGAGACCCAGTACTTC
few	TRBV27	TRBD1	TRBJ1-1	CASSAGQRNTEAFF	TGTGCCAGCAGTGCGGGACAGAGGAACACTGAAGCTTTCTTT
-	TRBV28	-	TRBJ1-6	CASSLRESPLHF	TGTGCCAGCAGTTTACGAGAGTCACCCCTCCACTTT
few	TRBV4-1	TRBD1	TRBJ2-7	CASSQNRDSLYEQYF	TGCGCCAGCAGCCAAAACCGGGACAGCCTCTACGAGCAGTACTTC